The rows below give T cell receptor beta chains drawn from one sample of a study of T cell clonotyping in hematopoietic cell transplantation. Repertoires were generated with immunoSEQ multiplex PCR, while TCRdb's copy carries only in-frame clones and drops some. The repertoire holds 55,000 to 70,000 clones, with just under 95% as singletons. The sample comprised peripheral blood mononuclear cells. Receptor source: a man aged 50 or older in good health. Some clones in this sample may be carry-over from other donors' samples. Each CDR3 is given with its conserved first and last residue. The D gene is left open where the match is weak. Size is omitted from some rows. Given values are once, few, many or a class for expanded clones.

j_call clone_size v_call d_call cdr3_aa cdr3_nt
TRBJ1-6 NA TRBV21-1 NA CASNALQGWLLNSPLHF TGTGCCAGCAATGCACTACAGGGGTGGTTGTTAAATTCACCCCTCCACTTT
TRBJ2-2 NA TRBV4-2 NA CASSQDTNGELFF TGTGCCAGCAGCCAAGACACGAACGGGGAGCTGTTTTTT
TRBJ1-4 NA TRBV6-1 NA CASRVSATNEKLFF TGTGCCAGCAGGGTCAGTGCAACTAATGAAAAACTGTTTTTT
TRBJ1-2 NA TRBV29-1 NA CSVEEGTYGYTF TGCAGCGTTGAGGAGGGGACGTATGGCTACACCTTC
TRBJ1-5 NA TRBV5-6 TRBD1 CASSFGFGGQGNQPQHF TGTGCCAGCAGCTTCGGATTCGGCGGACAGGGGAATCAGCCCCAGCATTTT
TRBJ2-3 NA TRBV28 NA CASSAPGSGPDTQYF TGTGCCAGCAGTGCCCCAGGGTCGGGGCCAGATACGCAGTATTTT
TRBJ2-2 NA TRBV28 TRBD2 CASNGDYNTGELFF TGTGCCAGCAACGGGGACTATAACACCGGGGAGCTGTTTTTT
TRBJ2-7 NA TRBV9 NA CASSVGGRGYEQYF TGTGCCAGCAGCGTAGGGGGCAGGGGTTACGAGCAGTACTTC
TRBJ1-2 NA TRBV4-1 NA CASSHPGGAAAYGYTF TGCGCCAGCAGCCACCCCGGGGGGGCGGCTGCCTATGGCTACACCTTC
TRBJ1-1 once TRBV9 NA CASSVSLANTEAFF TGTGCCAGCAGCGTATCCCTGGCCAACACTGAAGCTTTCTTT
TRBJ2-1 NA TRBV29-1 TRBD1 CSVEGQGYNEQFF TGCAGCGTTGAAGGACAGGGGTACAATGAGCAGTTCTTC
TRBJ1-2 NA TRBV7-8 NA CASVTAGGLGYGYTF TGTGCCAGCGTGACCGCGGGGGGTTTGGGATATGGCTACACCTTC
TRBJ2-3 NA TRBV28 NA CASTLGSRVNTDTQYF TGTGCCAGCACCTTAGGTAGCAGGGTCAACACAGATACGCAGTATTTT
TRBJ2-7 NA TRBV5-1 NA CASSLETFHEQYF TGCGCCAGCAGCTTGGAGACTTTCCACGAGCAGTACTTC
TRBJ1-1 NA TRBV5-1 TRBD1 CASSLRPLDRGPSEAFF TGCGCCAGCAGCTTGCGGCCCCTTGACAGGGGCCCTAGTGAAGCTTTCTTT
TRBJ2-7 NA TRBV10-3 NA CAISEYSGPRPYEQYF TGTGCCATCAGTGAGTATTCAGGGCCACGACCCTACGAGCAGTACTTC
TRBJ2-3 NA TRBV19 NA CASSIFLALASDTQYF TGTGCCAGTAGTATTTTCCTAGCGCTCGCTTCAGATACGCAGTATTTT
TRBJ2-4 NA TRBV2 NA CASTRGGGARDIQYF TGTGCCAGCACCCGGGGTGGGGGCGCGAGGGACATTCAGTACTTC
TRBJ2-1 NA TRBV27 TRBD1 CASSLSKTGGNEQFF TGTGCCAGCAGTTTATCTAAGACAGGGGGAAATGAGCAGTTCTTC
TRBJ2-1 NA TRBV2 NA CASSGGGQTYNEQFF TGTGCCAGCAGTGGGGGAGGACAGACCTACAATGAGCAGTTCTTC
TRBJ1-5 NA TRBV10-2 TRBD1 CASSTADRRNQPQHF TGCGCCAGCTCTACTGCGGACAGGAGGAATCAGCCCCAGCATTTT
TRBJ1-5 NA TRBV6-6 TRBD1 CASRQGTGIGQPRHF TGTGCCAGCAGGCAAGGGACAGGCATAGGACAGCCCCGGCATTTT
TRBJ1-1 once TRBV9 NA CASSVGVSTEAFF TGTGCCAGCAGCGTCGGGGTTTCCACTGAAGCTTTCTTT
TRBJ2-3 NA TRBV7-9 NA CASTLTDTQYF TGTGCCAGCACCTTAACAGATACGCAGTATTTT
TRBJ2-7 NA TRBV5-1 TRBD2 CASSFRAGENYEQYF TGCGCCAGCAGCTTTCGAGCGGGAGAGAACTACGAGCAGTACTTC
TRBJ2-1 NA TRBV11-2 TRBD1 CASSYRGYNEQFF TGTGCCAGCAGCTACAGGGGGTACAATGAGCAGTTCTTC
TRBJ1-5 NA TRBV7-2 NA CASSLAGGWQPQHF TGTGCCAGCAGCTTAGCGGGGGGTTGGCAGCCCCAGCATTTT
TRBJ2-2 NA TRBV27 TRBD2 CASSSSGRAGYGELFF TGTGCCAGCAGTTCCAGCGGGAGGGCCGGTTACGGGGAGCTGTTTTTT
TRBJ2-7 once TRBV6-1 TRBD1 CASSGLRDRASYEQYF TGTGCCAGCAGTGGACTCCGGGACAGGGCCTCCTACGAGCAGTACTTC
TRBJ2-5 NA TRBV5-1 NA CASGGEYRRETQYF TGCGCCAGTGGGGGCGAGTACAGGAGGGAGACCCAGTACTTC
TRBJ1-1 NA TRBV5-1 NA CASSSGQFLTNELEAFF TGCGCCAGCAGCTCCGGTCAGTTTTTGACAAACGAGTTAGAAGCTTTCTTT
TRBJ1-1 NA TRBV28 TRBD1 CASSYGQGGTEAFF TGTGCCAGCAGTTACGGACAGGGCGGCACTGAAGCTTTCTTT
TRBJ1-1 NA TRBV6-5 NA CATTGSGTFF TGTGCCACCACAGGGTCGGGAACTTTCTTT
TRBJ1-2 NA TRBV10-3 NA CAISGQLNYGYTF TGTGCCATCAGCGGACAGTTAAACTATGGCTACACCTTC
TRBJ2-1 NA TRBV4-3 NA CASSQTLNEQFF TGCGCCAGCAGCCAGACCCTCAATGAGCAGTTCTTC
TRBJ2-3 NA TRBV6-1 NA CASSMDPTSPDTQYF TGTGCCAGCAGTATGGACCCAACAAGTCCAGATACGCAGTATTTT
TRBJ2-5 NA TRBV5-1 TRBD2 CASSSGTSGGETQYF TGCGCCAGCAGCTCCGGGACTAGCGGGGGGGAGACCCAGTACTTC
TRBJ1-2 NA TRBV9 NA CASSYATGDGYTF TGTGCCAGCAGCTACGCCACAGGTGACGGCTACACCTTC
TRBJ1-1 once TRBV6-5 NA CASCRGRNTEAFF TGTGCCAGCTGCAGGGGAAGGAACACTGAAGCTTTCTTT
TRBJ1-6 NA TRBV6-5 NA CASRPDSSYNSPLHF TGTGCCAGCAGGCCGGACAGCTCCTATAATTCACCCCTCCACTTT